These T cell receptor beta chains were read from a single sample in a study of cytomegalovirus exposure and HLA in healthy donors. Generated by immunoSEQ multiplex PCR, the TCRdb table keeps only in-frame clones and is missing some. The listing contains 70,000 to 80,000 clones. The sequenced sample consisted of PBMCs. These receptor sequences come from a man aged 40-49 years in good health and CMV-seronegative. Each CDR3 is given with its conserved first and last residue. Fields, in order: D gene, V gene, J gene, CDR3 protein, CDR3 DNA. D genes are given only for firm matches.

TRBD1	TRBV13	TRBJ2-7	CASSLIGTGGDEQYF	TGTGCCAGCAGCTTGATCGGGACAGGGGGCGACGAGCAGTACTTC
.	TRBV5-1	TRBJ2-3	CASTLAGAGDTQYF	TGCGCCAGCACCCTGGCGGGGGCGGGAGATACGCAGTATTTT
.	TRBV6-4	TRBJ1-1	CASSDSGASTEAFF	TGTGCCAGCAGTGACTCGGGGGCGAGCACTGAAGCTTTCTTT
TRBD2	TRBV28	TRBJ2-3	CASRTSGGARTDTQYF	TGTGCCAGCAGGACTAGCGGGGGGGCGAGGACAGATACGCAGTATTTT
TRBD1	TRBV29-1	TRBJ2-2	CSGRAGTGTTGELFF	TGCAGCGGCCGGGCCGGGACAGGGACCACCGGGGAGCTGTTTTTT
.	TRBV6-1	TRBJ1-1	CATTKPGLNTEAFF	TGTGCCACGACGAAACCAGGGCTGAACACTGAAGCTTTCTTT
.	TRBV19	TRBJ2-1	CASLSGSEQFF	TGTGCCAGCCTGTCAGGTAGTGAGCAGTTCTTC
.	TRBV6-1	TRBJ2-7	CASSERERVEQYF	TGTGCCAGCAGTGAACGGGAAAGGGTCGAGCAGTACTTC
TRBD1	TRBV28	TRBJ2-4	CASSPISGRTGAGNIQYF	TGTGCCAGCAGTCCGATCTCGGGTCGGACAGGGGCAGGGAACATTCAGTACTTC
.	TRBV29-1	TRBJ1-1	CSVTVSIGNTEAFF	TGCAGCGTCACAGTATCCATTGGGAACACTGAAGCTTTCTTT
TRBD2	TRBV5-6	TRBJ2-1	CASTGRDQRGVSSYNEQFF	TGTGCCAGCACCGGGAGGGATCAGCGGGGGGTGAGCTCCTACAATGAGCAGTTCTTC
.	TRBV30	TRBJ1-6	CAWTRGGPSPLHF	TGTGCCTGGACCCGCGGCGGTCCTTCACCCCTCCACTTT
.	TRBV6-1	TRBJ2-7	CASSEAWQARYEQYF	TGTGCCAGCAGTGAAGCGTGGCAGGCTCGTTACGAGCAGTACTTC
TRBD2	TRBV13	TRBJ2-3	CATAKIAGGLDTQYF	TGTGCCACCGCAAAGATAGCGGGGGGGCTGGATACGCAGTATTTT
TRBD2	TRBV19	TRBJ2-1	CASSIRGRTSSYNEQFF	TGTGCCAGTAGTATTCGAGGACGGACTAGCTCCTACAATGAGCAGTTCTTC
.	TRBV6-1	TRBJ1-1	CASSAGWSSTEAFF	TGTGCCAGCAGTGCAGGGTGGAGTAGCACTGAAGCTTTCTTT
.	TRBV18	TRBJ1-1	CASSPMNVQMNTEAFF	TGTGCCAGCTCACCAATGAATGTACAGATGAACACTGAAGCTTTCTTT
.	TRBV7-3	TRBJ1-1	CASSRQGLNTEAFF	TGTGCCAGCAGCCGCCAGGGCCTGAACACTGAAGCTTTCTTT
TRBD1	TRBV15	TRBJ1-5	CATSRHRGTGQGQPQHF	TGTGCCACCAGCAGACACCGGGGGACGGGACAGGGACAGCCCCAGCATTTT
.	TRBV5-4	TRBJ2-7	CASSFGLVYEQYF	TGTGCCAGCAGCTTCGGACTTGTGTACGAGCAGTACTTC
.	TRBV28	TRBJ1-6	CASSLRGANNSPLHF	TGTGCCAGCAGTTTACGGGGGGCTAATAATTCACCCCTCCACTTT
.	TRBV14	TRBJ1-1	CASSQEWARGRPEAFF	TGTGCCAGCAGCCAAGAGTGGGCCCGCGGGAGGCCTGAAGCTTTCTTT
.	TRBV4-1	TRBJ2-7	CASSQTPIGYEQYF	TGCGCCAGCAGCCAAACTCCGATCGGCTACGAGCAGTACTTC
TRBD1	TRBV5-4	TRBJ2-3	CASSPGQGGFYTQYF	TGTGCCAGCAGCCCGGGACAGGGGGGATTCTATACGCAGTATTTT
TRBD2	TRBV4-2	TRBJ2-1	CASSQDARTSGYNEQFF	TGTGCCAGCAGCCAAGATGCGAGGACTAGCGGCTACAATGAGCAGTTCTTC
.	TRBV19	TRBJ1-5	CASSISRSGQPQHF	TGTGCCAGTAGTATTTCCCGTTCTGGCCAGCCCCAGCATTTT
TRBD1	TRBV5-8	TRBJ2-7	CASSSGGTGQGRQYF	TGTGCCAGCAGCTCTGGTGGGACAGGGCAGGGTCGGCAGTACTTC
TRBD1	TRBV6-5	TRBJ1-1	CASSPTGLGTEAFF	TGTGCCAGCAGCCCGACAGGGTTGGGCACTGAAGCTTTCTTT
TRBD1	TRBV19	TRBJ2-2	CASSISGTGTGELFF	TGTGCCAGTAGTATCTCTGGGACAGGAACCGGGGAGCTGTTTTTT
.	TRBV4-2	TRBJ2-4	CASSQNGGGGGRGNIQYF	TGTGCCAGCAGCCAAAACGGTGGGGGGGGCGGACGGGGAAACATTCAGTACTTC
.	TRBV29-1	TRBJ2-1	CSVVGDNEQFF	TGCAGCGTTGTGGGAGACAATGAGCAGTTCTTC
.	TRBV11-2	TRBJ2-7	CASSLDHKSSGVGYEQYF	TGTGCCAGCAGCTTAGATCATAAAAGTTCAGGGGTGGGATACGAGCAGTACTTC
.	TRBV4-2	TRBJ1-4	CASSQSYAAGAKEKLFF	TGTGCCAGCAGCCAATCCTACGCTGCAGGGGCGAAGGAAAAACTGTTTTTT
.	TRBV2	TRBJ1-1	CASLMERNTEAFF	TGTGCCAGCTTAATGGAGCGGAACACTGAAGCTTTCTTT
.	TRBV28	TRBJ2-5	CASSFRRGPETQYF	TGTGCCAGCAGTTTCCGGAGGGGCCCAGAGACCCAGTACTTC
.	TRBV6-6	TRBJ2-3	CATGQTPSTDTQYF	TGTGCCACCGGACAGACCCCTAGCACAGATACGCAGTATTTT
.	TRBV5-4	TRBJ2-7	CASSSDSATYEQYF	TGTGCCAGCAGCTCGGACAGCGCTACCTACGAGCAGTACTTC
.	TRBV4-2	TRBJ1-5	CASSPRGNQPQHF	TGTGCCAGCAGCCCCCGAGGCAATCAGCCCCAGCATTTT
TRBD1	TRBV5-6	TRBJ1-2	CASSLEGAGYGYTF	TGTGCCAGCAGCTTGGAGGGGGCTGGCTATGGCTACACCTTC
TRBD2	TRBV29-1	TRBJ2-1	CSVESGGAKFF	TGCAGCGTTGAAAGCGGGGGGGCAAAGTTCTTC
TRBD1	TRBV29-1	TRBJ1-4	CSVDGQDEKLFF	TGCAGCGTTGACGGACAGGATGAAAAACTGTTTTTT
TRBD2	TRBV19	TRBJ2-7	CASSETSGGPYEQYF	TGTGCCAGTAGCGAAACTAGCGGGGGGCCGTACGAGCAGTACTTC
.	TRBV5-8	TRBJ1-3	CASGGNTIYF	TGTGCCAGCGGGGGCAACACCATATATTTT
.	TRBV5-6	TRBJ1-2	CASSLRWTENYGYTF	TGTGCCAGCAGCCTGAGGTGGACAGAAAACTATGGCTACACCTTC
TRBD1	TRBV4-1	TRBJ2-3	CASSRHGRGYTDTQYF	TGCGCCAGCAGCCGCCACGGCAGGGGGTATACAGATACGCAGTATTTT
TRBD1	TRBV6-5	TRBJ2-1	CASNDRASDEQFF	TGTGCCAGCAATGACAGGGCTTCGGATGAGCAGTTCTTC
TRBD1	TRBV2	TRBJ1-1	CASTATGVSEAFF	TGTGCCAGCACCGCGACAGGGGTGAGTGAAGCTTTCTTT
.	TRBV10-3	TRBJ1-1	CAISRGGRTEAFF	TGTGCCATCAGTCGGGGGGGGCGGACTGAAGCTTTCTTT